One and the same sample provided the 7 T cell receptor beta chains below, sequenced in a study of blood T cell repertoires in COVID-19. TCRdb keeps only in-frame clones here, not all; method: immunoSEQ multiplex PCR. The sample records under 250,000 clones, roughly 85% being singletons. The sample comprised peripheral blood. These receptors all stem from a young woman with acute or convalescent COVID-19.

This clone showed up just a few times. This sequence joins TRBV28 and TRBJ1-4; 9 nucleotides align to TRBD1. Germline V gives CDR1 MDHEN, CDR2 SYDVKM. J lost 1 base, V lost 5 bases, and 8 bases had no gene match. CDR3 length: 17 residues. For the CDR3, the DNA is TGTGCCAGCAGTCCAAGAGGACAGGGGAGAACTAATGAAAAACTGTTTTTT. Protein sequence: CASSPRGQGRTNEKLFF.

The chain recombines TRBV7-2 with TRBJ1-1; D gene uncertain. CDR1 and CDR2 from the germline V gene are SGHTA and FQGNSA. Trimming stripped 4 bases from V and 8 bases from J, with 14 bases between. The CDR3 totals 13 residues. The CDR3 bases are TGTGCCAGCAGCTATGGAGACGGATTCGAAGCTTTCTTT. Residues: CASSYGDGFEAFF.

The chain links TRBV3-1 (or the pseudogene TRBV3-2) to TRBJ2-7; 7 nucleotides line up with TRBD1. Unmatched junction bases numbered 10, after V lost 5 bases and J lost 6 bases. Germline loops: CDR1 LGHDT, CDR2 YNNKEL (reference sequence). This CDR3 comprises 14 residues. DNA of the CDR3: TGTGCCAGCAGCGGGACCTTGACAGGGATCGAGCAGTACTTC. This codes for CASSGTLTGIEQYF.

The chain joins TRBV18 to TRBJ2-2; tentative D call: TRBD1 (5 bases). Deletions cut 6 bases from V and 1 base from J, with 12 bases between. The CDR3 sequence is 15 residues long. The germline gives CDR1 KGHSH, CDR2 LQKENI. In DNA form, the CDR3 reads TGTGCCAGCTCCCGAAGGGGCGTGAACACCGGGGAGCTGTTTTTT. Protein: CASSRRGVNTGELFF.

The chain joins TRBV7-2 to TRBJ2-5, with D perhaps matching TRBD1 (6 bases). Germline loops: CDR1 SGHTA, CDR2 FQGNSA. The CDR3 runs to 16 residues. V lost 2 bases and J lost 1, with 14 bases in between. CDR3 coding DNA: TGTGCCAGCAGCTTAACGTATGGGGGCGGCCAAGAGACCCAGTACTTC. The encoded protein is CASSLTYGGGQETQYF.

The chain is built from TRBV30 and TRBJ1-6, with D tentatively TRBD1 (5 bases). Trimming removed 3 bases at V and 5 bases at J, with 11 bases between. This CDR3 is 14 amino acids long. The germline V gene has CDR1 GTSNPN and CDR2 SVGIG (reference sequence). This chain's CDR3 is CAWSADSNNSPLHF. The CDR3 DNA follows: TGTGCCTGGAGCGCCGACAGCAATAATTCACCCCTCCACTTT.

This sequence joins TRBV9 and TRBJ2-7; 11 positions match TRBD1. The CDR3 contains 15 residues. CDR1 and CDR2 from the germline V gene are SGDLS and YYNGEE. J was trimmed by 2 bases and V by 4 bases; bases with no gene match: 5. Here the CDR3 reads CASSLGTGGAYEQYF. DNA of the CDR3: TGTGCCAGCAGCCTAGGGACAGGGGGGGCCTACGAGCAGTACTTC.